The 5 T cell receptor beta chains presented below share a single source sample, sequenced in a study of cytomegalovirus exposure and HLA in healthy donors. Use of 60 Vbeta and 13 Jbeta primers characterized the PCR. Assay used: immunoSEQ multiplex PCR; TCRdb lists only in-frame clones, some missing. The sample includes approximately 210,000 clones, 70% to 80% of them seen just once. Source material: PBMCs. The source of these receptors is a woman aged 25 to 39 in good health and CMV-seropositive.

The rearrangement links TRBV6-1 to TRBJ2-7; D unresolved. This CDR3 comprises 11 residues. With 7 bases removed from V and 6 bases from J, the gap between germline ends came to 10 bases. CDR1 is MNHNS, CDR2 SASEGT, per germline. This chain's CDR3 is CASTNFPEQYF. In DNA form, the CDR3 reads TGTGCCAGCACCAACTTCCCCGAGCAGTACTTC.

The J gene is TRBJ1-2, the V gene TRBV28; the match to TRBD1 covers 9 bases. Trimming cost V 1 base and J 5 bases; bases outside gene matches: 2. Germline CDR1 is MDHEN and CDR2 is SYDVKM. The CDR3 extends over 14 amino acids. The CDR3 sequence: CASSLSGQGYGYTF. The CDR3 DNA reads as TGTGCCAGCAGTTTATCGGGACAGGGTTATGGCTACACCTTC.

The genes are TRBV7-9 and TRBJ1-1, with 9 bases identical to TRBD1. CDR1 and CDR2 (germline): SEHNR, FQNEAQ (reference sequence). This CDR3 spans 17 amino acids. Losses at the gene ends were 2 bases for V and 0 bases for J; bases not matched to a gene: 7. This chain's CDR3 is CASSLKSRTGVNTEAFF. The CDR3 DNA sequence: TGTGCCAGCAGCTTAAAGTCCAGGACAGGGGTGAACACTGAAGCTTTCTTT.

CDR3 sequence: CASRGGRGGLDTQYF. The CDR3, as DNA: TGTGCCAGCAGGGGGGGACGTGGCGGGTTAGATACGCAGTATTTT. The gene calls are TRBV11-2 and TRBJ2-3; TRBD2 might be the D (6 bases). In germline, CDR1 is SGHAT, CDR2 FQNNGV. The CDR3 totals 15 residues. The germline V and J ends were trimmed by 6 bases and 5 bases, with 18 bases remaining between them.

The genes are TRBV28 and TRBJ2-3, with D possibly matching TRBD2 (6 bases). CDR1 and CDR2 (germline): MDHEN, SYDVKM. The CDR3 covers 14 residues. V dropped 7 bases and J dropped 5 bases, with 16 bases sitting between them. This chain's CDR3 is CASIRGGVEDTQYF. CDR3 DNA: TGTGCCAGCATTAGAGGAGGGGTCGAAGATACGCAGTATTTT.